A selection of T cell receptor beta chains follows, all from one sample in a study of blood T cell repertoires in COVID-19. Profiled with immunoSEQ multiplex PCR; TCRdb holds only in-frame clones, not every one. The table shows tens of thousands of clones, with more than 75% occurring only once. Sequenced: peripheral blood. These receptors originate from a woman aged 65 to 85 in a cohort sampled during active COVID-19. Both conserved end residues are part of each CDR3. Fields, in order: J gene, V gene, D gene, clone size, CDR3 protein, CDR3 DNA. The D gene is left open where the match is weak. Size tells how often a clone was seen (once, few, many) or the class of an expanded clone, and some rows leave it out.

j_gene: TRBJ1-1; v_gene: TRBV30; d_gene: TRBD1; abundance: .; CDR3aa: CAWDWTGMAEAFF; CDR3nt: TGTGCCTGGGACTGGACAGGGATGGCTGAAGCTTTCTTT
j_gene: TRBJ1-5; v_gene: TRBV30; d_gene: .; abundance: .; CDR3aa: CAWSAQGNQPQHF; CDR3nt: TGTGCCTGGAGTGCACAGGGCAATCAGCCCCAGCATTTT
j_gene: TRBJ2-7; v_gene: TRBV27; d_gene: .; abundance: .; CDR3aa: CASRAQDYYEQYF; CDR3nt: TGTGCCAGCAGGGCACAGGACTACTACGAGCAGTACTTC
j_gene: TRBJ2-7; v_gene: TRBV19; d_gene: .; abundance: .; CDR3aa: CASSNGETGRSYEQYF; CDR3nt: TGTGCCAGTAGCAACGGGGAGACAGGGAGGTCCTACGAGCAGTACTTC
j_gene: TRBJ1-5; v_gene: TRBV7-9; d_gene: TRBD1; abundance: few; CDR3aa: CASSLAAGGNDQPQHF; CDR3nt: TGTGCCAGCAGCTTAGCGGCAGGGGGCAACGATCAGCCCCAGCATTTT
j_gene: TRBJ2-5; v_gene: TRBV5-1; d_gene: TRBD2; abundance: .; CDR3aa: CASSLGLAGTQYF; CDR3nt: TGCGCCAGCAGCTTGGGACTAGCGGGGACCCAGTACTTC
j_gene: TRBJ2-6; v_gene: TRBV9; d_gene: .; abundance: .; CDR3aa: CASDSGSSGANVLTF; CDR3nt: TGTGCCAGCGATAGCGGTAGCTCTGGGGCCAACGTCCTGACTTTC
j_gene: TRBJ2-2; v_gene: TRBV10-2; d_gene: .; abundance: .; CDR3aa: CASSETNTGELFF; CDR3nt: TGCGCCAGCAGCGAAACAAACACCGGGGAGCTGTTTTTT
j_gene: TRBJ1-4; v_gene: TRBV5-1; d_gene: .; abundance: .; CDR3aa: CASSFQGLPNEKLFF; CDR3nt: TGCGCCAGCAGCTTCCAGGGACTACCCAATGAAAAACTGTTTTTT
j_gene: TRBJ2-1; v_gene: TRBV30; d_gene: .; abundance: .; CDR3aa: CAWSVTGHEQFF; CDR3nt: TGTGCCTGGAGTGTCACAGGGCATGAGCAGTTCTTC
j_gene: TRBJ2-1; v_gene: TRBV18; d_gene: .; abundance: .; CDR3aa: CASSIGAAAYNEQFF; CDR3nt: TGTGCCAGCTCAATTGGGGCAGCAGCCTACAATGAGCAGTTCTTC
j_gene: TRBJ2-7; v_gene: TRBV6-4; d_gene: .; abundance: .; CDR3aa: CASAISPTYEQYF; CDR3nt: TGTGCCAGCGCTATCTCTCCCACCTACGAGCAGTACTTC
j_gene: TRBJ2-1; v_gene: TRBV28; d_gene: TRBD2; abundance: .; CDR3aa: CASTVGLAGEGDEQFF; CDR3nt: TGTGCCAGCACCGTGGGACTAGCGGGAGAGGGAGATGAGCAGTTCTTC
j_gene: TRBJ2-7; v_gene: TRBV7-6; d_gene: .; abundance: .; CDR3aa: CASSFSHEQYF; CDR3nt: TGTGCCAGCAGCTTTAGCCACGAGCAGTACTTC
j_gene: TRBJ2-7; v_gene: TRBV18; d_gene: TRBD1; abundance: few; CDR3aa: CASSPSTGAEYEQYF; CDR3nt: TGTGCCAGCTCACCATCAACAGGGGCCGAATACGAGCAGTACTTC
j_gene: TRBJ1-1; v_gene: TRBV6-5; d_gene: TRBD1; abundance: .; CDR3aa: CASSPRQGSAEAFF; CDR3nt: TGTGCCAGCAGTCCCCGACAGGGAAGCGCTGAAGCTTTCTTT
j_gene: TRBJ1-2; v_gene: TRBV28; d_gene: .; abundance: few; CDR3aa: CASSLAGTTNYGYTF; CDR3nt: TGTGCCAGCAGTTTAGCGGGGACTACTAACTATGGCTACACCTTC
j_gene: TRBJ2-7; v_gene: TRBV6-5; d_gene: .; abundance: .; CDR3aa: CASSPFAAGEQYF; CDR3nt: TGTGCCAGCAGCCCATTCGCCGCGGGCGAGCAGTACTTC
j_gene: TRBJ2-5; v_gene: TRBV27; d_gene: TRBD2; abundance: .; CDR3aa: CASSKEGLAGGETQYF; CDR3nt: TGTGCCAGCAGCAAGGAGGGACTAGCGGGGGGGGAGACCCAGTACTTC
j_gene: TRBJ1-6; v_gene: TRBV7-9; d_gene: .; abundance: .; CDR3aa: CASSLVGAGNSPLHF; CDR3nt: TGTGCCAGCAGCTTAGTGGGGGCTGGTAATTCACCCCTCCACTTT
j_gene: TRBJ2-3; v_gene: TRBV30; d_gene: TRBD2; abundance: .; CDR3aa: CAWSVASGIADTQYF; CDR3nt: TGTGCCTGGAGTGTGGCAAGCGGGATCGCAGATACGCAGTATTTT
j_gene: TRBJ1-1; v_gene: TRBV3-1/TRBV3-2; d_gene: .; abundance: .; CDR3aa: CASSQLGLENTEAFF; CDR3nt: TGTGCCAGCAGCCAACTAGGACTCGAGAACACTGAAGCTTTCTTT
j_gene: TRBJ2-2; v_gene: TRBV19; d_gene: .; abundance: .; CDR3aa: CATPVGGRALDTGELFF; CDR3nt: TGTGCCACTCCTGTAGGGGGGAGGGCCCTCGACACCGGGGAGCTGTTTTTT
j_gene: TRBJ2-2; v_gene: TRBV7-9; d_gene: TRBD2; abundance: few; CDR3aa: CASTSGTSVDTGELFF; CDR3nt: TGTGCCAGCACCTCCGGGACTAGCGTCGATACCGGGGAGCTGTTTTTT
j_gene: TRBJ2-3; v_gene: TRBV9; d_gene: .; abundance: .; CDR3aa: CASSGRGSTDTQYF; CDR3nt: TGTGCCAGCAGCGGTAGAGGAAGCACAGATACGCAGTATTTT
j_gene: TRBJ2-7; v_gene: TRBV24-1; d_gene: TRBD1; abundance: .; CDR3aa: CATSLGQGSYEQYF; CDR3nt: TGTGCCACCTCTTTGGGACAGGGGTCCTACGAGCAGTACTTC
j_gene: TRBJ1-2; v_gene: TRBV2; d_gene: TRBD1; abundance: few; CDR3aa: CASMTGQDGYTF; CDR3nt: TGTGCCAGCATGACGGGACAGGATGGCTACACCTTC